This T cell receptor beta chain was obtained from a study of cytomegalovirus exposure and HLA in healthy donors. PCR primers comprised 60 Vbeta and 13 Jbeta primers. Sequencing was performed with immunoSEQ multiplex PCR; in TCRdb, only in-frame clones are kept and a portion is missing. Of around 200,000 clones in the sample, over 60% were seen once. Study outcomes and limitations: The CMV antigen specificity of three CMV-associated chains was confirmed through in vitro analysis. In a later analysis, common viral pathogens appeared linked to several of the most significant clusters. It was in a later analysis that TCR association rates were seen to vary by HLA locus, highest for DRB1 and lowest for HLA-C.

The CDR3 length is 14 residues. Germline V gene data show CDR1 as MNHNS and CDR2 as SASEGT. V was pared by 2 bases and J by 8 bases, with 15 bases between. As regards this clone: No antigen is known for it. This CDR3 is missing its conserved last phenylalanine or tryptophan, likely due to a read error.

The chain employs TRBV6-1 and TRBJ1-1; perhaps TRBD1 as D (5 bases). The specimen sequenced was PBMCs. The receptor's source is a male donor in good health and CMV-seronegative. This CDR3 reads CASSEKGRGPEAFL. CDR3 in DNA: TGTGCCAGCAGTGAAAAGGGGAGGGGCCCGGAAGCTTTCCTT.